Below are 26 T cell receptor beta chains sequenced from a single sample in a study of blood T cell repertoires in COVID-19. Assay used: immunoSEQ multiplex PCR; TCRdb lists only in-frame clones, some missing. This table holds just under 350,000 clones, under 95% found once. Sequencing used peripheral blood. The receptors shown here come from a woman aged 18 to 35 who had recovered from COVID-19.

This chain links TRBV20-1 with TRBJ2-5; D is perhaps TRBD2 (5 bases). The V gene lost 3 bases and the J gene lost 0 bases, with 11 bases spanning the gap. Germline CDR1 DFQATT, CDR2 SNEGSKA (reference sequence). The CDR3 length is 14 residues. DNA of the CDR3: TGCAGTGCTAGTGGCGGAGCGGACCAAGAGACCCAGTACTTC. As protein: CSASGGADQETQYF.

This chain links TRBV3-1 (or the pseudogene TRBV3-2) with TRBJ1-2, with a possible D match to TRBD1 (5 bases). Germline V gene sequence: CDR1 LGHDT, CDR2 YNNKEL (reference sequence). V lost 1 base to trimming and J lost 7 bases, with 13 bases between them. This CDR3 is 14 amino acids long. The CDR3 nucleotides read TGTGCCAGCAGCCAAGGACAGACCCCCGGTGGCTACACCTTC. Protein: CASSQGQTPGGYTF.

The rearrangement links TRBV19 to TRBJ2-3, with a tentative D call TRBD2 (6 bases). CDR3 length: 13 amino acids. V was shortened by 4 bases and J by 4 bases, with 9 bases between the two germline ends. Germline values: CDR1 LNHDA, CDR2 SQIVND (reference sequence). CDR3 sequence (DNA): TGTGCCAGTAGTACGACTAGAGCAGATACGCAGTATTTT. This gives the protein CASSTTRADTQYF.

This chain joins TRBV5-1 and TRBJ2-5; 11 nucleotides match TRBD2. Per the germline V gene, CDR1 is SGHRS and CDR2 is YFSETQ. This CDR3 is built from 15 residues. Trimming took 4 bases from V and 4 from J; bases not matched to a gene: 6. CDR3 residues: CASSRVAGGGETQYF. In nucleotides, the CDR3 is TGCGCCAGCAGCCGAGTAGCGGGAGGGGGAGAGACCCAGTACTTC.

The chain joins TRBV5-5 to TRBJ2-5; D possibly corresponds to TRBD1 (5 bases). The CDR3 runs 13 residues. Germline-derived CDR1 and CDR2 are SGHKS and YYEKEE (reference sequence). Trimming took off 0 bases at V and 5 bases at J, with 8 bases between the two ends. This chain's CDR3 is CASSLAGWETQYF. CDR3 DNA: TGTGCCAGCAGCTTGGCAGGGTGGGAGACCCAGTACTTC.

The rearrangement links TRBV5-6 to TRBJ2-5, with a tentative D call TRBD2 (6 bases). Germline-derived CDR1 and CDR2 are SGHDT and YYEEEE. This CDR3 contains 14 residues. V was pared by 4 bases and J by 0 bases, with 10 bases between. The CDR3 here is CASSRGWDQETQYF. The CDR3 DNA sequence: TGTGCCAGCAGCCGGGGGTGGGACCAAGAGACCCAGTACTTC. The full variable domain, in which reference TRBV5-6 and TRBJ2-5 provide the parts outside the CDR3, is DAGVTQSPTHLIKTRGQQVTLRCSPKSGHDTVSWYQQALGQGPQFIFQYYEEEERQRGNFPDRFSGHQFPNYSSELNVNALLLGDSALYLCASSRGWDQETQYFGPGTRLLVL.

The V call is TRBV19, the J call TRBJ2-2, with 10 positions matching TRBD1. Trimming removed 5 bases from V and 8 bases from J; junction bases left unmatched: 8. The CDR3 extends over 15 amino acids. CDR1 LNHDA and CDR2 SQIVND come from the germline V gene (reference sequence). The CDR3 is CASSPPDRGKGELFF. In nucleotides, the CDR3 is TGTGCCAGTAGTCCCCCGGACAGGGGGAAGGGGGAGCTGTTTTTT.

The V gene is TRBV15, the J gene TRBJ1-2; unclear D gene. Germline V gene data show CDR1 as LNHNV and CDR2 as YYDKDF (reference sequence). CDR3 length: 17 amino acids. Trimming took off 1 base at V and 0 bases at J, with 15 bases between the two ends. The CDR3 loop reads CATSRVRGVGANYGYTF. In nucleotides, the CDR3 is TGTGCCACCAGCAGAGTTCGCGGGGTGGGAGCTAACTATGGCTACACCTTC.

CDR3 nucleotide sequence: TGTGCCAGCAGTGCGGAGAACACTGAAGCTTTCTTT. Translation gives CASSAENTEAFF. This sequence joins TRBV12-3 or TRBV12-4 and TRBJ1-1; no definite D call. Trimming took 5 bases from V and 1 from J, leaving 5 bases between them. There are 12 residues in the CDR3.

CDR3: CASSSASIQPQHF. For the CDR3, the DNA is TGTGCCAGTAGTTCCGCGTCTATTCAGCCCCAGCATTTT. This chain joins TRBV19 and TRBJ1-5; D is unresolved. This CDR3 contains 13 residues. Germline CDR1 is LNHDA and CDR2 is SQIVND (reference sequence). V shed 5 bases and J shed 6 bases, with 11 bases lying between them.

The genes are TRBV19 and TRBJ1-6; the match to TRBD1 covers 7 bases. Germline values: CDR1 LNHDA, CDR2 SQIVND (reference sequence). This CDR3 has 13 amino acids. V lost 8 bases to trimming and J lost 14 bases; unmatched junction nucleotides: 12. The CDR3 DNA reads as TGTGCCAGTCGGCGACAGGGAGACTTCACCCTCCACTTT. Translated: CASRRQGDFTLHF.

The J gene is TRBJ2-2, the V gene TRBV6-5, with D tentatively TRBD2 (6 bases). This CDR3 has 15 amino acids. Germline V gives CDR1 MNHEY, CDR2 SVGAGI. Trimming pared 6 bases from V and 2 bases from J, leaving 13 bases between. CDR3 bases: TGTGCCAGCAGCGACGCGGCGGGAAACACCGGGGAGCTGTTTTTT. It yields the protein CASSDAAGNTGELFF.

This chain uses TRBV24-1 with TRBJ2-1; TRBD2 might be the D (6 bases). The CDR3 is made up of 15 amino acids. Trimming pared 4 bases from V and 8 bases from J, leaving 17 bases between. Germline-derived CDR1 and CDR2 are KGHDR and SFDVKD. This CDR3 is CATSDPQTRRDEQFF. The CDR3 region has the DNA TGTGCCACCAGTGACCCTCAGACTAGGCGGGATGAGCAGTTCTTC.

The gene calls are TRBV27 and TRBJ2-1; 13 bases are shared with TRBD2. The CDR3 is 15 amino acids. The J segment lost 10 bases and the V segment lost 3 bases, leaving 6 bases of the junction unmatched. Germline values: CDR1 MNHEY, CDR2 SMNVEV (reference sequence). The CDR3 DNA follows: TGTGCCAGCAGTTTGGGAGGACTAGCGGGAGACGAGCAGTTCTTC. Residues: CASSLGGLAGDEQFF.

This chain uses TRBV7-2 with TRBJ2-7; D might be TRBD1 (6 bases). Trimming pared 5 bases from V and 3 bases from J, leaving 14 bases between. The germline CDR1 and CDR2 sequences are SGHTA and FQGNSA. This CDR3 spans 14 amino acids. DNA of the CDR3: TGTGCCAGCAGCCCCGTGGGGGCTGGCTACGAGCAGTACGTC. This sequence encodes CASSPVGAGYEQYV.

The chain employs TRBV10-2 and TRBJ1-4, with 11 bases lining up with TRBD1. The germline gives CDR1 WSHSY, CDR2 SAAADI. CDR3 length: 14 amino acids. V gave up 6 bases and J gave up 7 bases; unmatched junction bases: 4. The CDR3 loop is CASRGTGGSEKLFF. CDR3 nucleotide sequence: TGCGCCAGCAGAGGGACAGGGGGGAGTGAAAAACTGTTTTTT.

The rearrangement links TRBV9 to TRBJ1-1; D is unresolved. From germline, CDR1 is SGDLS and CDR2 YYNGEE. The ends were cut back, 5 bases at V and 5 bases at J, with 13 bases in the middle. The CDR3 extends over 13 amino acids. The CDR3 protein is CASSSPIGTEAFF. CDR3 nucleotides: TGTGCCAGCAGTAGCCCGATCGGTACTGAAGCTTTCTTT.

The genes are TRBV7-8 and TRBJ2-3; no firm D call. This CDR3 has 13 residues. CDR1 is SGHVS, CDR2 FQNEAQ, per germline. V was pared by 5 bases and J by 4 bases, with 10 bases between. The chain's CDR3 is CASSPPLSDTQYF. Here the CDR3 DNA reads TGTGCCAGCAGCCCCCCCCTTTCAGATACGCAGTATTTT.

V is TRBV7-9 and J is TRBJ1-2, with D tentatively TRBD1 (6 bases). The V gene's germline CDR1 is SEHNR and CDR2 FQNEAQ (reference sequence). V was trimmed by 5 bases and J by 6 bases, leaving 22 bases between them. The CDR3 spans 16 residues. The CDR3 DNA sequence: TGTGCCAGCAGCCTCGCCGGACAGAACAATCCTCATGGCTACACCTTC. It encodes CASSLAGQNNPHGYTF.

The chain employs TRBV6-5 and TRBJ1-1; TRBD1 matches at 8 bases. The CDR3 covers 13 residues. With V trimmed by 9 bases and J by 2 bases, 5 bases remained unmatched. Per the germline V gene, CDR1 is MNHEY and CDR2 is SVGAGI. CDR3 nucleotide sequence: TGTGCCAGTAGCAGGGGGCGTAACACTGAAGCTTTCTTT. Amino acids: CASSRGRNTEAFF.

The chain recombines TRBV10-3 with TRBJ2-4; 11 positions agree with TRBD2. The CDR3 sequence is 13 residues long. Germline CDR1 is ENHRY and CDR2 is SYGVKD. The V gene end was trimmed by 10 bases and the J gene end by 7 bases; junction bases not matched to a gene: 6. CDR3 nucleotides: TGTGCCACCCTAGCGGGAGGACATAACATTCAGTACTTC. Its protein is CATLAGGHNIQYF.

This chain links TRBV27 with TRBJ2-4, with TRBD2 as a possible D gene (6 bases). V was shortened by 5 bases and J by 0 bases, with 14 bases between the two germline ends. This CDR3 has 16 amino acids. Germline V gives CDR1 MNHEY, CDR2 SMNVEV (reference sequence). In DNA form, the CDR3 reads TGTGCCAGCAGTCCGCGGGGTAGCGAAGCCAAAAACATTCAGTACTTC. Its translation: CASSPRGSEAKNIQYF.

This clone was found once. The chain links TRBV7-6 to TRBJ2-5; 7 bases fit TRBD2. CDR3 length equals 15 residues. V lost 5 bases to trimming and J lost 0 bases; unmatched junction nucleotides: 6. CDR1 and CDR2 (germline): SGHVS, FNYEAQ. The CDR3: CASSTPGTNQETQYF. Here the CDR3 DNA reads TGTGCCAGCAGCACTCCCGGGACTAACCAAGAGACCCAGTACTTC.

The sample holds a few counts of this clone. The chain carries TRBV4-3 and TRBJ2-3; a possible D gene is TRBD2 (5 bases). V was trimmed by 0 bases and J by 2 bases, leaving 9 bases between them. Germline-derived CDR1 and CDR2 are LGHNA and YSLEER. The length of the CDR3 is 15 residues. The CDR3 DNA reads as TGCGCCAGCAGCCAAGAATTTAGCGACACAGATACGCAGTATTTT. This gives the protein CASSQEFSDTDTQYF.

The chain employs TRBV9 and TRBJ1-3, with D uncertain. Germline V gene data show CDR1 as SGDLS and CDR2 as YYNGEE. Trimming pared 1 base from V and 0 bases from J, leaving 5 bases between. This CDR3 region has 14 residues. The chain's CDR3 is CASSVSVSGNTIYF. As DNA, the CDR3 is TGTGCCAGCAGCGTAAGCGTCTCTGGAAACACCATATATTTT.

This clone came up a few times. The chain couples TRBV4-1 to TRBJ2-7; the D gene is possibly TRBD2 (6 bases). The germline V gene has CDR1 MGHRA and CDR2 YSYEKL. The CDR3 is made up of 14 amino acids. The ends were cut back, 4 bases at V and 3 bases at J, with 13 bases in the middle. In DNA form, the CDR3 reads TGCGCCAGCAGCCTCGGGGGACGGAGCTACGAGCAGTACGTC. This encodes CASSLGGRSYEQYV.